Presented here are 20 T cell receptor beta chains from one specimen sequenced in a study of blood T cell repertoires in COVID-19. The repertoire was sequenced with immunoSEQ multiplex PCR; TCRdb's copy has only in-frame clones and lacks some. The top ten clones hold roughly 31% of a sample with about 12,000 clones, roughly two thirds of them seen once. Source material: peripheral blood. These TCRs come from a human donor in a cohort sampled during active COVID-19.

The chain links TRBV6-5 to TRBJ1-4, with D possibly matching TRBD1 (5 bases). The CDR3 consists of 14 residues. Trimming removed 8 bases at V and 0 bases at J, with 10 bases between. CDR1 is MNHEY and CDR2 is SVGAGI in the germline V gene. CDR3 residues: CASSIGATNEKLFF. The CDR3 region has the DNA TGTGCCAGCTCTATAGGGGCAACTAATGAAAAACTGTTTTTT.

The gene calls are TRBV3-1 (or the pseudogene TRBV3-2) and TRBJ1-2; D not certain. The germline V gene has CDR1 LGHDT and CDR2 YNNKEL (reference sequence). Trimming took 4 bases from V and 7 from J, leaving 10 bases between them. The CDR3 totals 12 residues. The CDR3 DNA reads TGTGCCAGCAGCCCTTCGGGGTTTGGCTACACCTTC. Protein: CASSPSGFGYTF.

This clone has only one observation. This chain uses TRBV9 with TRBJ2-5, with 11 bases identical to TRBD2. Germline-derived CDR1 and CDR2 are SGDLS and YYNGEE. V shed 3 bases and J 4 bases; nucleotides not matched to a gene: 5. The CDR3 length is 15 residues. As DNA, the CDR3 is TGTGCCAGCAGCGACGGGACTAGCGGAGGAGAGACCCAGTACTTC. Its protein product is CASSDGTSGGETQYF.

This chain joins TRBV29-1 and TRBJ2-5; 10 nucleotides align to TRBD2. CDR3 length: 14 amino acids. The trim removed 8 bases at V and 5 bases at J, leaving 11 bases unmatched. Germline CDR1 and CDR2: SQVTM and ANQGSEA. The CDR3 sequence: CSTGGAGGRETQYF. The CDR3 bases are TGCAGCACCGGTGGAGCGGGGGGGCGGGAGACCCAGTACTTC.

In DNA, the CDR3 is TGTGCCAGCAGCCCCCGCGTAGCCTCCTATAATTCACCCCTCCACTTT. This translates into CASSPRVASYNSPLHF. The chain has TRBV7-2 and TRBJ1-6; D is undetermined. Trimming removed 5 bases at V and 0 bases at J, with 11 bases between. The germline CDR1 and CDR2 sequences are SGHTA and FQGNSA. The CDR3 sequence is 16 residues long.

V and J are TRBV23-1 and TRBJ2-7; TRBD1 might be the D (6 bases). TRBV23-1 carries the ORF label, with uncertain function. Trimming removed 2 bases from V and 2 bases from J, with 7 bases in between. The CDR3 loop spans 13 amino acids. The CDR3 region is CASSQGQPYEQYF. In DNA, the CDR3 is TGCGCCAGCAGTCAAGGACAGCCCTACGAGCAGTACTTC.

The chain is built from TRBV7-2 and TRBJ2-7; a weak D match, TRBD2 (6 bases). The CDR3 sequence is 16 residues long. V was cut by 5 bases and J by 6 bases, with 23 bases left in between. Germline lookup yields CDR1 SGHTA and CDR2 FQGNSA. CDR3 loop: CASSLNRLVPPPEQYF. CDR3 bases: TGTGCCAGCAGCCTAAACCGACTAGTCCCGCCTCCCGAGCAGTACTTC.

The V gene is TRBV7-2, the J gene TRBJ2-5; 11 positions agree with TRBD2. Germline CDR1 SGHTA, CDR2 FQGNSA. J was trimmed by 4 bases and V by 3 bases; bases with no gene match: 1. The CDR3 sequence is 14 residues long. The CDR3 loop reads CASSFLAGGETQYF. CDR3 sequence (DNA): TGTGCCAGCAGCTTTCTAGCGGGAGGAGAGACCCAGTACTTC. Drawing the rest from reference TRBV7-2 and TRBJ2-5, the complete variable domain is GAGVSQSPSNKVTEKGKDVELRCDPISGHTALYWYRQSLGQGLEFLIYFQGNSAPDKSGLPSDRFSAERTGGSVSTLTIQRTQQEDSAVYLCASSFLAGGETQYFGPGTRLLVL.

The chain combines TRBV18 with TRBJ2-1; TRBD2 agrees at 11 bases. V shed 5 bases, J shed 8 bases, and the junction held 8 bases outside the gene matches. The CDR3 sequence is 15 residues long. The germline CDR1 and CDR2 sequences are KGHSH and LQKENI. The CDR3 spells CASSRPGLAVDEQFF. The CDR3 DNA is TGTGCCAGCTCAAGGCCGGGACTAGCGGTCGATGAGCAGTTCTTC. The variable domain in full, completed from reference TRBV18 and TRBJ2-1, reads NAGVMQNPRHLVRRRGQEARLRCSPMKGHSHVYWYRQLPEEGLKFMVYLQKENIIDESGMPKERFSAEFPKEGPSILRIQQVVRGDSAAYFCASSRPGLAVDEQFFGPGTRLTVL.

This clone has a handful of counts. The rearrangement joins TRBV5-1 to TRBJ2-1; 10 positions match TRBD2. There are 17 residues in the CDR3. Unmatched junction bases numbered 9, after V lost 4 bases and J lost 2 bases. The V gene's germline CDR1 is SGHRS and CDR2 YFSETQ. The CDR3 nucleotides are TGCGCCAGCAGCCCCCAAGGAGCGGGGGGGCCCTACAATGAGCAGTTCTTC. The encoded protein is CASSPQGAGGPYNEQFF.

This clone was seen more than once but under ten times. This chain links TRBV5-1 with TRBJ1-1; TRBD1 might be the D (5 bases). CDR3 length equals 14 residues. The germline V gene encodes CDR1 SGHRS and CDR2 YFSETQ. V was shortened by 4 bases and J by 0 bases, with 10 bases between the two germline ends. CDR3 sequence reads: CASSGAGVNTEAFF. CDR3 DNA sequence: TGCGCCAGCAGCGGGGCCGGAGTGAACACTGAAGCTTTCTTT.

This chain connects TRBV6-2 or TRBV6-3 to TRBJ2-5, with no clear D. Germline loops: CDR1 MNHEY, CDR2 SVGEGT. This CDR3 has 11 amino acids. Deletions cut 5 bases from V and 7 bases from J, with 8 bases between. The CDR3 protein is CASSLDWTQYF. The CDR3 nucleotides are TGTGCCAGCAGTCTTGACTGGACCCAGTACTTC.

The chain uses TRBV29-1 and TRBJ2-2, with 9 bases aligning to TRBD1. There are 15 residues in the CDR3. CDR1 is SQVTM and CDR2 is ANQGSEA in the germline V gene. The V gene end was trimmed by 6 bases and the J gene end by 0 bases; junction bases not matched to a gene: 5. CDR3: CSVGTGGTNTGELFF. Written as DNA, the CDR3 is TGCAGCGTCGGCACAGGGGGCACGAACACCGGGGAGCTGTTTTTT.

The V gene is TRBV3-1 (or the pseudogene TRBV3-2), the J gene TRBJ2-1; 14 nucleotides agree with TRBD2. The trim removed 4 bases at V and 9 bases at J, leaving 8 bases unmatched. The germline V gene has CDR1 LGHDT and CDR2 YNNKEL (reference sequence). The CDR3 length is 16 residues. CDR3 coding DNA: TGTGCCAGCAGCCGACAGACTAGCGGGAGGGCCGGTGAGCAGTTCTTC. Its translation: CASSRQTSGRAGEQFF.

The V and J genes are TRBV25-1 and TRBJ1-1; D uncertain. Trimming took 4 bases from V and 6 from J, leaving 12 bases between them. The V gene's germline CDR1 is MGHDK and CDR2 SYGVNS. The CDR3 has 13 amino acids. This chain's CDR3 is CASSVTGIPEAFF. The CDR3 DNA reads as TGTGCCAGCAGTGTTACGGGGATCCCTGAAGCTTTCTTT.

The CDR3 nucleotides are TGTGCCACGACCGGGGGGACAGGGGGCTGGCAGACCCAGTACTTC. Encoded protein: CATTGGTGGWQTQYF. The chain uses TRBV6-5 and TRBJ2-5, with 12 nucleotides matching TRBD1. After removal of 10 bases from V and 6 bases from J, the junction contained 12 bases not matched to a gene. This CDR3 spans 15 amino acids. CDR1 is MNHEY, CDR2 SVGAGI, per germline.

The chain combines TRBV6-2 or TRBV6-3 with TRBJ2-1, with D unclear. The CDR3 runs to 14 residues. V was pared by 0 bases and J by 4 bases, with 7 bases between. Germline CDR1 MNHEY, CDR2 SVGEGT. The CDR3 sequence is CASSYSRVYNEQFF. CDR3 sequence (DNA): TGTGCCAGCAGTTACTCGAGAGTTTACAATGAGCAGTTCTTC.

This clone is judged medium-sized (0.01 to 0.1%). J is TRBJ1-2 and V is TRBV19, with unresolved D. CDR1 is LNHDA, CDR2 SQIVND, per germline (reference sequence). V dropped 7 bases and J dropped 3 bases, with 12 bases sitting between them. CDR3 size: 13 residues. CDR3 in DNA: TGTGCCAGTAACTGGGGAGTGGACTATGGCTACACCTTC. This codes for CASNWGVDYGYTF. Looking up the rest from reference TRBV19 and TRBJ1-2 gives the full variable domain: DGGITQSPKYLFRKEGQNVTLSCEQNLNHDAMYWYRQDPGQGLRLIYYSQIVNDFQKGDIAEGYSVSREKKESFPLTVTSAQKNPTAFYLCASNWGVDYGYTFGSGTRLTVV.

The chain links TRBV12-3 or TRBV12-4 to TRBJ1-6; no reliable D call. Between the trimmed V and J ends, which lost 3 bases and 12 bases, there was a span of 12 bases. This CDR3 is 13 amino acids long. The CDR3 DNA follows: TGTGCCAGCAGTTTCGGTCCAGGAAAACCCCTCCACTTT. It yields the protein CASSFGPGKPLHF.

CDR3 bases: TGTGCCACCAGTGAAGCGGGAGTAGCAGAGACCCAGTACTTC. Translating it yields CATSEAGVAETQYF. V and J are TRBV24-1 and TRBJ2-5; 8 nucleotides align to TRBD2. In germline, CDR1 is KGHDR, CDR2 SFDVKD. The CDR3 runs to 14 residues. With V trimmed by 4 bases and J by 4 bases, 4 bases remained unmatched.